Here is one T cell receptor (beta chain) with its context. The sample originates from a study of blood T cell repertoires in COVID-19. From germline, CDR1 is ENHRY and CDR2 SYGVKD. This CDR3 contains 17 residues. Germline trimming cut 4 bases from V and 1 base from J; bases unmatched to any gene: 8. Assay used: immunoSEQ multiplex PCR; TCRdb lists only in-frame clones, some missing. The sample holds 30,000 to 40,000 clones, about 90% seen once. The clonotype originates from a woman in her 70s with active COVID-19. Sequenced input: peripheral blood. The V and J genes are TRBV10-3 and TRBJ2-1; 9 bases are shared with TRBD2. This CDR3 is CAISGGGLANSYNEQFF. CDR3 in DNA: TGTGCCATCAGTGGCGGGGGACTAGCAAATTCCTACAATGAGCAGTTCTTC.